This T cell receptor (beta chain) was sequenced for a study of breast tumors, draining lymph nodes, adjacent tissues. Samples came from axillary lymph nodes draining the breast cancer. V shed 2 bases and J shed 8 bases, with 9 bases lying between them. This CDR3 is built from 13 residues. MiXCR was run by TCRdb on the multiplex PCR reads, yielding one entry per CDR3 protein. This table holds 150,000 to 200,000 distinct CDR3 sequences, about 30% found once. V usage is TRBV12-3 or TRBV12-4 and J usage is TRBJ2-2; D unresolved. This TCR derives from a female donor with breast cancer. Some clones in this sample may be carry-over from other donors' samples. Sequences were obtained from axillary lymph node tissue. CDR3 loop: CASSLSYSGELFF. CDR3 DNA: TGTGCCAGCAGTTTATCCTACTCGGGGGAGCTGTTTTTT.